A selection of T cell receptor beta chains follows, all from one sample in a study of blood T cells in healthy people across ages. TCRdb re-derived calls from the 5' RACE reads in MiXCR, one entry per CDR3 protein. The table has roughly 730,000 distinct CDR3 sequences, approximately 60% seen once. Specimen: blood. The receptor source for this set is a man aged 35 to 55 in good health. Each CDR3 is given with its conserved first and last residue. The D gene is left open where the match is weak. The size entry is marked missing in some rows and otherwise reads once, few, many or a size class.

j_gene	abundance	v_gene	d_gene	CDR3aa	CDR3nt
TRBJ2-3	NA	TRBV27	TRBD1	CASTSDSGGRTDTQYF	TGTGCCAGCACTTCAGATTCAGGGGGCCGCACAGATACGCAGTATTTT
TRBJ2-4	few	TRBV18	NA	CASSPESGKNIQYF	TGTGCCAGCTCACCGGAATCGGGGAAAAACATTCAGTACTTC
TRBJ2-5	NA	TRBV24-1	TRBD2	CATSVGLAGNFQETQYF	TGTGCCACCAGTGTCGGACTAGCGGGGAACTTTCAAGAGACCCAGTACTTC
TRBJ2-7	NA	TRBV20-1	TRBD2	CSASPSGSSSEQYF	TGCAGTGCTAGTCCTAGCGGGAGTTCTTCCGAGCAGTACTTC
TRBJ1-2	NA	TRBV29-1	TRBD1	CSAGGVGQGAGTYGYTF	TGCAGCGCCGGAGGGGTGGGACAGGGGGCTGGTACCTATGGCTACACCTTC
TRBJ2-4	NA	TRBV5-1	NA	CAGSLDPERAKNIQYF	TGCGCCGGCAGCTTGGACCCCGAGCGGGCCAAAAACATTCAGTACTTC
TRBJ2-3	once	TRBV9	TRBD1	CASSVETGGGTDTQYF	TGTGCCAGCAGCGTAGAGACAGGGGGTGGAACAGATACGCAGTATTTT
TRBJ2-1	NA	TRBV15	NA	CATSRVHGDAYNEQFF	TGTGCCACCAGCAGAGTCCACGGAGACGCCTACAATGAGCAGTTCTTC
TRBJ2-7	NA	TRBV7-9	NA	CASSLDLASYEQYF	TGTGCCAGCAGCTTAGACTTAGCATCTTACGAGCAGTACTTC
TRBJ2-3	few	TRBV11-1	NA	CASSLILATDTQYF	TGTGCCAGCAGCTTAATCCTAGCTACAGATACGCAGTATTTT
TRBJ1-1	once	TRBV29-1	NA	CSVDPGGRGTEAFF	TGCAGCGTTGATCCTGGGGGGCGGGGCACTGAAGCTTTCTTT